This T cell receptor (beta chain) is drawn from a study of shared clonotypes between healthy human individuals. Study results and caveats: Roughly 5.3% of naive CD4 clonotypes were common to a few donors. Among the subsets, naive ones generally showed larger estimated richness than memory ones.

A remark on this clone: The antigen is not known.

In germline, CDR1 is ENHRY, CDR2 SYGVKD. This CDR3 is 13 amino acids long. V lost 7 bases and J lost 4; bases outside the gene matches: 6. Assay runs were performed at deep level. Produced via immunoSEQ multiplex PCR; TCRdb's table is partial and in-frame only. The sample holds nearly 1,000,000 clones, 70% to 85% seen once. The sequenced material came from memory CD4+ T cells sorted from blood. Subset noted: CD45RA-negative fraction. This TCR came from a man between 18 and 29 years old in good health. J is TRBJ1-1 and V is TRBV10-3; 7 bases align to TRBD1. The CDR3: CAITTGASTEAFF. The CDR3 DNA follows: TGTGCCATCACTACAGGGGCGAGCACTGAAGCTTTCTTT.